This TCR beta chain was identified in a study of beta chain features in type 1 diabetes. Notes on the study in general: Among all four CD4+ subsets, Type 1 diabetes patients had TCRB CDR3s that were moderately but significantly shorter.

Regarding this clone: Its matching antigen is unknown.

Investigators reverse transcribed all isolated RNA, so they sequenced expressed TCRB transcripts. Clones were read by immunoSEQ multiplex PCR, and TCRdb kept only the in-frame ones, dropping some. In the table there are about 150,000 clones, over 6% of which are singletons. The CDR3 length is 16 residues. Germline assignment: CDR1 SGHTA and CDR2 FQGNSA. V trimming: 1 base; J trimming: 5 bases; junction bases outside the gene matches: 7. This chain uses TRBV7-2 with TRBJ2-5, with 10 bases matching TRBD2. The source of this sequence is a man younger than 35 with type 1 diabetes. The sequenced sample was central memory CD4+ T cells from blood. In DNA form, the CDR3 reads TGTGCCAGCAGCTTAGTGTCGAGCGGGGGGGCGGAGACCCAGTACTTC. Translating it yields CASSLVSSGGAETQYF.